These T cell receptor beta chains were read from a single sample in a study of shared clonotypes between healthy human individuals. Sequencing used immunoSEQ multiplex PCR; TCRdb keeps in-frame clones, though not all of them. This table holds about 510,000 clones, 75% to 80% found once. Sequenced material: PBMCs. The source of these receptors is a woman between 35 and 50 years old in good health. Some clones in this sample may be carry-over from other donors' samples. CDR3s include the opening cysteine and the closing phenylalanine or tryptophan. The D gene is left open where the match is weak. Rows give clone size only sometimes, using once, few, many, or a class for an expanded clone.

J,size,V,D,CDR3,DNA
TRBJ2-2,NA,TRBV18,TRBD2,CASSPPTSGRAGELFF,TGTGCCAGCTCACCGCCGACTAGCGGGAGAGCCGGGGAGCTGTTTTTT
TRBJ2-1,NA,TRBV14,NA,CASSQDAFFSYNEQFF,TGTGCCAGCAGCCAAGATGCGTTTTTTTCCTACAATGAGCAGTTCTTC
TRBJ2-7,NA,TRBV10-3,NA,CAISDRNLYEQYF,TGTGCCATCAGTGACAGGAACTTATACGAGCAGTACTTC
TRBJ1-2,NA,TRBV28,NA,CASSPLGEYGYTF,TGTGCCAGCAGCCCACTCGGGGAGTATGGCTACACCTTC
TRBJ2-7,NA,TRBV6-1,NA,CASESVTGVYEQYF,TGTGCCAGCGAGTCGGTTACGGGAGTCTACGAGCAGTACTTC
TRBJ2-2,NA,TRBV2,TRBD1,CASREQRQGYGELFF,TGTGCCAGCAGAGAACAACGACAGGGGTACGGGGAGCTGTTTTTT
TRBJ2-7,NA,TRBV21-1,NA,CAPQGAGGASEQYF,TGTGCCCCCCAGGGAGCGGGAGGAGCAAGCGAGCAGTACTTC
TRBJ2-7,NA,TRBV28,TRBD2,CASSPSLAGDEQYF,TGTGCCAGCAGCCCATCACTAGCGGGTGACGAGCAGTACTTC
TRBJ1-4,NA,TRBV7-9,NA,CASLLDSSNEKLFF,TGTGCCAGCCTCCTAGATTCCTCTAATGAAAAACTGTTTTTT
TRBJ1-2,NA,TRBV27,TRBD1,CASSRGRGLDYGYTF,TGTGCCAGCAGTAGGGGCAGGGGGCTCGACTATGGCTACACCTTC
TRBJ1-3,few,TRBV10-1,NA,CARNLRVDPQVDSGNTIYF,TGCGCCAGGAACCTCAGGGTAGACCCACAAGTCGACTCTGGAAACACCATATATTTT
TRBJ2-5,NA,TRBV27,NA,CASVQETQYF,TGTGCCAGCGTTCAAGAGACCCAGTACTTC
TRBJ1-1,NA,TRBV5-1,NA,CASAAGWLNTEAFF,TGCGCCAGCGCCGCGGGTTGGCTGAACACTGAAGCTTTCTTT
TRBJ1-1,NA,TRBV7-2,NA,CASSLGVAANTEAFF,TGTGCCAGCAGCTTAGGCGTGGCGGCGAACACTGAAGCTTTCTTT
TRBJ1-4,NA,TRBV11-2,NA,CASSLGQNNEKLFF,TGTGCCAGCAGCTTAGGTCAGAATAATGAAAAACTGTTTTTT
TRBJ2-3,NA,TRBV7-2,NA,CASSSAGLSDTQYF,TGTGCCAGCAGCTCAGCGGGTTTGTCAGATACGCAGTATTTT
TRBJ2-7,NA,TRBV27,TRBD2,CASATRQTSGGLPYEQYF,TGTGCCAGCGCAACCCGACAAACTAGCGGGGGATTACCCTACGAGCAGTACTTC
TRBJ2-1,NA,TRBV10-3,NA,CATSLTTSSDEQFF,TGTGCCACCTCCTTAACGACTAGTAGTGATGAGCAGTTCTTC
TRBJ2-1,NA,TRBV6-1,NA,CASSDLSISEQFF,TGTGCCAGCAGTGACCTGAGTATATCAGAGCAGTTCTTC
TRBJ1-4,NA,TRBV2,TRBD1,CASSGGQGAGNEKLFF,TGTGCCAGCAGTGGTGGGCAGGGGGCCGGTAATGAAAAACTGTTTTTT
TRBJ2-7,NA,TRBV4-1,NA,CASSQESGAVQEQYF,TGCGCCAGCAGCCAAGAGTCCGGGGCCGTCCAAGAGCAGTACTTC
TRBJ2-6,NA,TRBV6-6,TRBD1,CASRTDRAPGANVLTF,TGTGCCAGCAGAACCGACAGGGCCCCTGGGGCCAACGTCCTGACTTTC
TRBJ1-3,NA,TRBV28,NA,CASTLRALSGNTIYF,TGTGCCAGCACCTTACGGGCCCTCTCTGGAAACACCATATATTTT
TRBJ2-3,NA,TRBV7-9,NA,CASSLAPSTDTQYF,TGTGCCAGCAGCTTAGCTCCTAGCACAGATACGCAGTATTTT
TRBJ2-7,NA,TRBV5-1,NA,CASSLEQGYEQYF,TGCGCCAGCAGCTTGGAACAGGGCTACGAGCAGTACTTC
TRBJ2-2,NA,TRBV7-2,NA,CASSLLARTTGELFF,TGTGCCAGCAGCTTATTGGCCCGAACCACCGGGGAGCTGTTTTTT
TRBJ2-7,once,TRBV7-6,NA,CASSQRGSSSYEQYF,TGTGCCAGCAGCCAACGTGGGAGCTCTAGCTACGAGCAGTACTTC
TRBJ2-3,NA,TRBV7-7,NA,CASSLGGGRTDTQYF,TGTGCTAGCAGCTTAGGAGGGGGCCGCACAGATACGCAGTATTTT
TRBJ2-7,NA,TRBV21-1,NA,CASSGGRYEQYF,TGTGCCAGCAGTGGTGGACGTTACGAGCAGTACTTC
TRBJ2-1,NA,TRBV5-1,NA,CASSLREVGEQFF,TGCGCCAGCAGCTTGAGGGAAGTGGGTGAGCAGTTCTTC
TRBJ2-3,NA,TRBV28,TRBD2,CASSWTSGSKDTQYF,TGTGCCAGCTCATGGACTAGCGGGAGCAAAGATACGCAGTATTTT
TRBJ2-6,NA,TRBV18,NA,CASSDNRVGANVLTF,TGTGCCAGCTCGGACAACAGGGTTGGGGCCAACGTCCTGACTTTC
TRBJ2-7,NA,TRBV18,TRBD2,CASSSSGRTYEQYF,TGTGCCAGCTCCTCTAGCGGGAGGACCTACGAGCAGTACTTC
TRBJ2-5,many,TRBV7-8,NA,CASRRRDLEGTQYF,TGTGCCAGCAGGCGCCGGGACCTAGAGGGGACCCAGTACTTC